Below are 8 T cell receptor beta chains sequenced from a single sample in a study of tumor and adjacent non-tumor tissue in lung cancer. RNA was extracted from bulk tissue without any cell sorting. The normal lung tissue was taken more than 3 cm from the tumor edge. TCRbeta libraries were built with three rounds of nested PCR, modified from ARM-PCR. A single record per CDR3 protein comes from TCRdb applying MiXCR to the multiplex PCR reads. Here the sample spans about 67,000 distinct CDR3 sequences, around 82% being singletons. Specimen: distant non-tumor lung tissue. These receptors were taken from a man in his sixties with non-small cell lung cancer.

Remarks on this clonotype: This is likely a read error, given that the CDR3 carries no conserved phenylalanine or tryptophan at its end. The chain recombines TRBV11-3 with TRBJ2-1; D uncertain. The CDR3 has 15 residues. CDR1 is SGHNT, CDR2 YENEEA, per germline. DNA for the CDR3: TGTGCCAGCAGCTCACGCAGGAACTCCAACAATGAGCAGTTCTTA. It codes for CASSSRRNSNNEQFL.

With respect to this clonotype: A much larger clone lies a single base off, so this may be a read error. Given the absence of the conserved phenylalanine or tryptophan at the CDR3 end, a read error is likely. CDR3 in DNA: TGTGCCAGCAGTTTCAGGGGGTACACTGAAGCTTTCTTA. This translates into CASSFRGYTEAFL. This chain uses TRBV28 with TRBJ1-1; 7 nucleotides line up with TRBD1. Germline V gene data show CDR1 as MDHEN and CDR2 as SYDVKM. The CDR3 consists of 13 residues. V trimming: 3 bases; J trimming: 3 bases; junction bases outside the gene matches: 1.

In regard to this clonotype: A read error may account for a junction end that differs from germline. The genes are TRBV6-1 and TRBJ2-1; 8 bases agree with TRBD1. This CDR3 contains 17 residues. Germline values: CDR1 MNHNS, CDR2 SASEGT. The CDR3 nucleotides read TGTGCTAGCAATCCTCGACGGGGACAGGCGAATACCAATGAGCAGTTATTC. Translation: CASNPRRGQANTNEQLF.

With regard to this clonotype: The conserved closing phenylalanine or tryptophan is absent in this CDR3, likely reflecting a read error. The J gene is TRBJ2-1, the V gene TRBV5-1; 7 bases are a match to TRBD2. After removal of 6 bases from V and 6 bases from J, the junction contained 12 bases not matched to a gene. The CDR3 runs 15 residues. The V gene's germline CDR1 is SGHRS and CDR2 YFSETQ. DNA of the CDR3: TGCGCCAGCAACTTCTCTGGCGGGAGCCCCAATGAGCAGTTCTTG. Translation: CASNFSGGSPNEQFL.

Points on this clonotype: It may be a read error: a sequence one base away is much more abundant. The rearrangement uses TRBV7-3 and TRBJ1-2, with D tentatively TRBD1 (5 bases). Trimming cost V 5 bases and J 6 bases, with 13 bases left between them. CDR1 and CDR2 (germline): SGHTA, FQGTGA. The CDR3 length is 13 residues. DNA for the CDR3: TGTGCCAGCAGCCCCGGGAGAGGGGATGGCTACACCTTC. It is translated as CASSPGRGDGYTF.

For this clonotype: The junction does not match germline at one end; this may be a read error. The J gene is TRBJ2-7, the V gene TRBV6-1; 7 nucleotides line up with TRBD1. Germline-derived CDR1 and CDR2 are MNHNS and SASEGT. This CDR3 is built from 14 residues. The chain's CDR3 is CASSRDSLVNEQCF. CDR3 DNA: TGTGCCAGCAGTAGGGACAGTCTTGTCAACGAGCAGTGCTTC.

As regards this clonotype: One junction end disagrees with the germline gene, perhaps due to a read error. V gene TRBV6-5 combines with J gene TRBJ1-2; weak D call: TRBD1 (6 bases). Germline V lookup: CDR1 MNHEY, CDR2 SVGAGI. CDR3 length: 15 residues. CDR3 in amino acids: CTSSTGQCTNYGYTF. In DNA form, the CDR3 reads TGTACCAGCAGTACAGGACAGTGTACTAACTATGGCTACACCTTC.

The chain links TRBV10-1 to TRBJ2-3, with no clear D. Germline CDR1 is WNHNN and CDR2 is SYGVQD (reference sequence). The CDR3 runs 13 residues. The chain's CDR3 is CATSDDATDTQYF. Written as DNA, the CDR3 is TGCGCTACCAGTGATGATGCGACAGATACGCAGTATTTT.